Following are 8 T cell receptor beta chains from one sample sequenced in a study of yellow fever vaccine responses in identical twins. From the RT-PCR reads, TCRdb called clonotypes with MiXCR, one entry per CDR3 protein. Of roughly 3,600 distinct CDR3 sequences in the sample, around 83% were seen once. The sequencing here drew on T cells from blood (PBMCs), unsorted or a sorted subset (not recorded which), taken before or after yellow fever vaccination (not recorded which). The receptors stem from a woman younger than 35 who received the yellow fever vaccine.

The rearrangement links TRBV12-3 or TRBV12-4 to TRBJ1-2; D may be TRBD1 (5 bases). V was trimmed by 1 base and J by 6 bases, leaving 12 bases between them. The CDR3 totals 14 residues. CDR3 nucleotide sequence: TGTGCCAGCAGTTTAGTAGGGGACGACCATGGCTACACCTTC. Its translation: CASSLVGDDHGYTF.

The V gene is TRBV15, the J gene TRBJ2-7; 12 nucleotides align to TRBD2. The CDR3 is 15 amino acids. V lost 4 bases, J lost 2 bases, and 3 bases stayed unmatched. The germline V gene has CDR1 LNHNV and CDR2 YYDKDF (reference sequence). Here the CDR3 reads CATSKTSGSPYEQYF. The CDR3 DNA reads TGTGCCACCAGCAAGACTAGCGGGAGTCCCTACGAGCAGTACTTC. Based on the CDR3 plus reference TRBV15 and TRBJ2-7, the full variable domain is DAMVIQNPRYQVTQFGKPVTLSCSQTLNHNVMYWYQQKSSQAPKLLFHYYDKDFNNEADTPDNFQSRRPNTSFCFLDIRSPGLGDTAMYLCATSKTSGSPYEQYFGPGTRLTVT.

This clonotype was recorded a few times. The gene calls are TRBV12-3 or TRBV12-4 and TRBJ2-3, with 7 bases that match TRBD2. This CDR3 has 16 amino acids. Unmatched junction bases numbered 12, after V lost 4 bases and J lost 5 bases. The CDR3 nucleotides are TGTGCCAGCAGTTCCCTCGGCGGGAGTTTGGGAGATACGCAGTATTTT. Translated: CASSSLGGSLGDTQYF.

The gene calls are TRBV11-1 and TRBJ2-7, with TRBD2 matching over 14 bases. The CDR3 has 17 residues. Germline-derived CDR1 and CDR2 are SGHAT and FQDESV (reference sequence). Losses at the gene ends were 5 bases for V and 2 bases for J; bases not matched to a gene: 8. The chain's CDR3 is CASSPGTSGSFAYEQYF. The CDR3 coding sequence is TGTGCCAGCAGCCCAGGGACTAGCGGGAGTTTCGCCTACGAGCAGTACTTC. The full variable domain, in which reference TRBV11-1 and TRBJ2-7 provide the parts outside the CDR3, is EAEVAQSPRYKITEKSQAVAFWCDPISGHATLYWYRQILGQGPELLVQFQDESVVDDSQLPKDRFSAERLKGVDSTLKIQPAELGDSAMYLCASSPGTSGSFAYEQYFGPGTRLTVT.

The chain carries TRBV6-1 and TRBJ1-1; D is unclear. CDR1 and CDR2 (germline): MNHNS, SASEGT. V was pared by 7 bases and J by 1 base, with 10 bases between. This CDR3 has 13 amino acids. The CDR3 loop is CASNVGPNTEAFF. The CDR3, as DNA: TGTGCCAGCAACGTCGGTCCGAACACTGAAGCTTTCTTT.

This chain links TRBV2 with TRBJ2-7; D gene uncertain. Trimming shortened V by 3 bases and J by 2 bases, and 8 bases separated the two germline ends. The germline V gene has CDR1 SNHLY and CDR2 FYNNEI. The CDR3 loop spans 13 amino acids. Written as DNA, the CDR3 is TGTGCCAGCAGTGATGGGCAGACCTACGAGCAGTACTTC. It codes for CASSDGQTYEQYF.

The rearrangement joins TRBV27 to TRBJ1-1; no firm D call. The CDR3 runs 14 residues. The V end lost 0 bases, the J end lost 2 bases, and 7 bases lay between the germline ends. Germline-derived CDR1 and CDR2 are MNHEY and SMNVEV (reference sequence). Here the CDR3 DNA reads TGTGCCAGCAGTTTATCGGTCCATAACACTGAAGCTTTCTTT. Translation gives CASSLSVHNTEAFF.

This sequence joins TRBV4-3 and TRBJ2-5; TRBD1 or TRBD2 may be the D gene (5 bases each). Germline loops: CDR1 LGHNA, CDR2 YSLEER. The CDR3 runs 16 residues. Trimming stripped 0 bases from V and 4 bases from J, with 15 bases between. In DNA form, the CDR3 reads TGCGCCAGCAGCCAAGAATTTTCACGGGGCGCAGAGACCCAGTACTTC. Protein: CASSQEFSRGAETQYF.